The clone carrying this T cell receptor beta chain is classed as medium-sized. Antigen unknown. Per sample, about 0.55 ug of bulk tumor genomic DNA was the template used. Several biopsies were collected from each primary tumor during surgery. They were spaced as far apart as possible within the tumor mass. The patients were newly diagnosed with non-small cell lung cancer, had not been treated, and had curative surgery. The CDR3 loop spans 15 amino acids. V lost 1 base and J lost 2, with 9 bases in between. This specimen comes from a study of immune heterogeneity within non-small cell lung tumors. Study results and caveats: Identical dominant CDR3 beta clonotypes recurred among a patient's tumor sites, alongside site-unique high-frequency clones.

Multiplex PCR employing 32 V and 13 J primers generated amplicons of the TCR beta CDR3. TCRdb re-called the multiplex PCR reads with MiXCR, one entry per CDR3 protein. The profile shows over 14,000 distinct CDR3 sequences, 30% of them singletons. The sequenced material came from lung tumor tissue. The clonotype comes from a woman in her fifties or sixties with non-small cell lung cancer. The rearrangement joins TRBV12-3 or TRBV12-4 to TRBJ2-1; D may correspond to TRBD1 or TRBD2 (5 bases each). Here the CDR3 DNA reads TGTGCCAGCAGTTTAGTAGGGACGGCCTACAATGAGCAGTTCTTC. Translating gives CASSLVGTAYNEQFF.